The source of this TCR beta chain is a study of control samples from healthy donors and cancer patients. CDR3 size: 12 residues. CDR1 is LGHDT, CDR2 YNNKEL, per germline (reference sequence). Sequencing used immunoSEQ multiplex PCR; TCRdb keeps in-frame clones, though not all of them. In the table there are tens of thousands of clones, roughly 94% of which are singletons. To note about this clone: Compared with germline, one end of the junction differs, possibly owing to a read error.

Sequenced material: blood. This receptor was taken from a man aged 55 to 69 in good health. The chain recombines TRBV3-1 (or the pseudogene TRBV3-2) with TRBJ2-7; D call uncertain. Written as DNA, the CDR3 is TGTGCCAGCAGCCAATTCTCCTCCGAGCAGTACTTC. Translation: CASSQFSSEQYF.